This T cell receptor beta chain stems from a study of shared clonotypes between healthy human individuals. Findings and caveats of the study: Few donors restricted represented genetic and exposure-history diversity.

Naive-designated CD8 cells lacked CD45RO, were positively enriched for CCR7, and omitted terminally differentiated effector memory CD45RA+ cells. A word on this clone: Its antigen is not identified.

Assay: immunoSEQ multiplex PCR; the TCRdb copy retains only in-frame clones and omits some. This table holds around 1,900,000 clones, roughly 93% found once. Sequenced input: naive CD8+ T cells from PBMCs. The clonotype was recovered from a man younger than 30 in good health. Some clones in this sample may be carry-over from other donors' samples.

CDR3: CASSPTSGRTYEQYF. CDR3 nucleotide sequence: TGTGCCAGCAGCCCGACTAGCGGGAGGACTTACGAGCAGTACTTC. The gene calls are TRBV7-9 and TRBJ2-7; 13 nucleotides align to TRBD2. Trimming took 5 bases from V and 4 from J; bases not matched to a gene: 5. CDR1 SEHNR and CDR2 FQNEAQ come from the germline V gene (reference sequence). The CDR3 has 15 residues.